This T cell receptor (beta chain) was sequenced for a study of blood T cell repertoires in COVID-19 (dated by TCRdb to the early 2020s). Study-wide context: Samples from collaborators originated in the United States, Italy and Spain and spanned both the acute and convalescent phases of COVID-19. The material from the prospective study consisted of cDNA or gDNA derived from T cells, B-cell-depleted T cells, or PBMCs. The dataset comprised deeply sampled blood TCRbeta repertoires from subjects exposed to, actively infected with, or recovered from COVID-19. The repertoires were released in a freely available public database meant as a resource for research on the immune response to SARS-CoV-2. The samples were drawn from two sources: the first 160 participants of the ongoing ImmuneRACE study, and 1,200 or so subjects contributed by 6 global collaborators. The sample metadata nearly always contained a de-identified subject ID, COVID-19 status, age in years and sex. Where HLA class I and class II types were available, the types were taken from metadata supplied by the sample provider, not from assay-based typing. The investigation overall reported the following: Clinical and demographic metadata were provided uncurated, with the amount varying by source and participant.

The collaborating institutions used their own protocols to collect whole blood in K2EDTA tubes. For TCRbeta analysis, collaborators shipped samples in one of three forms: frozen whole blood, isolated PBMCs, or DNA extracted from either of those sample types. TCRbeta CDR3 regions were amplified from genomic DNA by means of the immunoSEQ Assay, a bias-controlled multiplex PCR. On the study's bioinformatics: Nucleated cell counts per sample were estimated from amplification of reference gene primers within the assay. To quantify the absolute abundance of each unique TCRbeta CDR3 rearrangement, sequence reads were collapsed and filtered. Productive Simpson clonality was computed per sample as the square root of Simpson's diversity index over productive rearrangements. TCRdb obtained this table from immuneACCESS and retained in-frame rearrangements with V and J assigned. These tables miss some clones; where compared with another copy, unresolved V genes account for less than half of the shortfall, and the remainder is unexplained. V and J calls plus clone size are reproduced from that table; the DNA served to infer D and trimming. This sample comprises about 68,000 clones, around 85% of them detected only once. The biggest ten clones account for 20% to 25% of the sample.

The junction carries 8 bases between V and J, which are trimmed by 6 bases and 5 bases respectively. Including cysteine and phenylalanine, the CDR3 has 11 amino acids. Only the CDR3 portion is preserved as DNA: 33 bases, with reading frame beginning at the first base. From the germline V gene, CDR1 is MNHEY and CDR2 is SVGAGI. Of note for this clone: This clone's antigen is unknown. Base qualities are not at hand, and no much larger clone is one base apart.

The TCR sequence derives from a man in his fifties with acute or convalescent COVID-19. The specimen sequenced was peripheral blood. The rearrangement joined TRBV6-5 to TRBJ2-7, with a tentative D gene TRBD1 over 5 matching bases. CDR3 region: CASRQEDEQYF. The bases read TGTGCCAGCAGACAGGAAGACGAGCAGTACTTC.